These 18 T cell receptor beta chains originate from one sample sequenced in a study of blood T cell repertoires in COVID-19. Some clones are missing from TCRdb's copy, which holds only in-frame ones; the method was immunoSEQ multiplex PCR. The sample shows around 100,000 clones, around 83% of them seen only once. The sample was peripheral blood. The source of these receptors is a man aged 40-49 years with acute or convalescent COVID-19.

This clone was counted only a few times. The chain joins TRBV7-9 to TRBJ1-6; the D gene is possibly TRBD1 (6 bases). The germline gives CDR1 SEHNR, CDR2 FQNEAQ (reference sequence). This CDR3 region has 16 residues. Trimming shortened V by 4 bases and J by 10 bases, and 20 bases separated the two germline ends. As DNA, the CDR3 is TGTGCCAGCAGCTCTAAACAGGGTCGGGTTTTGTCACCCCTCCACTTT. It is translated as CASSSKQGRVLSPLHF.

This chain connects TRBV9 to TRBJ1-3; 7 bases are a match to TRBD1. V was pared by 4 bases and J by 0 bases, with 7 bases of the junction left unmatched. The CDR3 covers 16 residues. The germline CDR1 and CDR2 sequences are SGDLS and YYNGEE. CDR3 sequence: CASSWAGGLSGNTIYF. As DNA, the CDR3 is TGTGCCAGCAGCTGGGCAGGGGGACTCTCTGGAAACACCATATATTTT.

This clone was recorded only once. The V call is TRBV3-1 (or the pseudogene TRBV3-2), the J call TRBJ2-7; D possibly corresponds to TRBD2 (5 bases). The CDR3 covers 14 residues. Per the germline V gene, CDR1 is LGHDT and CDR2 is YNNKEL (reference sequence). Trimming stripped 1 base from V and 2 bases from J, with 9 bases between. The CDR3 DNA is TGTGCCAGCAGCCAAGGAGGGAAGCCCTACGAGCAGTACTTC. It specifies CASSQGGKPYEQYF.

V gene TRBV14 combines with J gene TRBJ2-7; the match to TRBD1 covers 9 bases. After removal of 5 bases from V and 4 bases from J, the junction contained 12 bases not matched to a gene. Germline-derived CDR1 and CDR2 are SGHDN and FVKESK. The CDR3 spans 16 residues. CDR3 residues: CASSTVTGQGWYEQYF. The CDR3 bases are TGTGCCAGCAGCACAGTTACGGGACAGGGCTGGTACGAGCAGTACTTC.

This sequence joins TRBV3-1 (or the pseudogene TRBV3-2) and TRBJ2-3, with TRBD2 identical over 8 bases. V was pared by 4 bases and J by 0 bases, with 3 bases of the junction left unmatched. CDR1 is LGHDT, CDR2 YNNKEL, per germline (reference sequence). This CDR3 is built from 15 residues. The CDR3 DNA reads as TGTGCCAGCAGCCGGGAGCGGGAGAGCACAGATACGCAGTATTTT. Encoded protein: CASSRERESTDTQYF.

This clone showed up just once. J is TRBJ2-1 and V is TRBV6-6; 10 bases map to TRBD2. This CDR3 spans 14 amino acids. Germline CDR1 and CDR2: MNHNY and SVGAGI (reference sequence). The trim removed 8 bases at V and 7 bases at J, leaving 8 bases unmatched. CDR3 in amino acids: CASSTSGAGNEQFF. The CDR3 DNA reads TGTGCCAGCTCTACTAGCGGGGCGGGTAATGAGCAGTTCTTC.

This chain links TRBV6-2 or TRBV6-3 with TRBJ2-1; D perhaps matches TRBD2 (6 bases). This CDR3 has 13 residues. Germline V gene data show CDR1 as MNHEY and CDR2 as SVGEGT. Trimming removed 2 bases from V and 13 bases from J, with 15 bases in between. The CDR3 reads CASSYGGVRHQFF. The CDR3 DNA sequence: TGTGCCAGCAGTTACGGCGGGGTGAGGCACCAGTTCTTC.

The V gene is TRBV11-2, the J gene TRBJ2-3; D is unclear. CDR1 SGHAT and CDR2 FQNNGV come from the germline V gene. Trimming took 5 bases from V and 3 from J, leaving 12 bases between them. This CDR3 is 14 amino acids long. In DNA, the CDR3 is TGTGCCAGCAGCCTCGCGACTTGGACAGATACGCAGTATTTT. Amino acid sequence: CASSLATWTDTQYF.

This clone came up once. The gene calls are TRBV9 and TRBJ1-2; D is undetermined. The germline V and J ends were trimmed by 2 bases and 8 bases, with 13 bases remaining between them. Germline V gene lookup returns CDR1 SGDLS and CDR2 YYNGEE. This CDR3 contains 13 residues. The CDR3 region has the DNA TGTGCCAGCAGCGTTCCCGGGCGGGAAGGCTACACCTTC. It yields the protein CASSVPGREGYTF.

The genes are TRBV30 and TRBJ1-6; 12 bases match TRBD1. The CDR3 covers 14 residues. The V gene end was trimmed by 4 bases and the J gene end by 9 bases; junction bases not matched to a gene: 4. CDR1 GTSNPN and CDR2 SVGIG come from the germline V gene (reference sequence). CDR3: CAWTRDRGLSPLHF. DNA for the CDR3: TGTGCCTGGACCCGGGACAGGGGGCTTTCACCCCTCCACTTT.

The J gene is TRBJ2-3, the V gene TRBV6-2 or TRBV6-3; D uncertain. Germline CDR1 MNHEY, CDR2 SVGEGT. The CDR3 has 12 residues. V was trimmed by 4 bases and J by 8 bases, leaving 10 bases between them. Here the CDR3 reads CASSSDLSTQYF. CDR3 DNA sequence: TGTGCCAGCAGTTCAGACTTGAGTACGCAGTATTTT.

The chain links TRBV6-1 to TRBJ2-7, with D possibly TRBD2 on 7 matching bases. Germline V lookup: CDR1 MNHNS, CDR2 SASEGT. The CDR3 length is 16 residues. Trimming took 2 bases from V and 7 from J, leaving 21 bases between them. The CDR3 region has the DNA TGTGCCAGCAGTGAATTCAAGGCGGGGGCGCTGGGGGAGCAGTACTTC. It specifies CASSEFKAGALGEQYF.

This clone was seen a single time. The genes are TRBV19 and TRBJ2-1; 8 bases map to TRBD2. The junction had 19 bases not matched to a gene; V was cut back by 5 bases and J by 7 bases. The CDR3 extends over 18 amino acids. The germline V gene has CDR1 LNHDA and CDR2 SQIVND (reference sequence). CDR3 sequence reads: CASSEGRGSGRLLNEQFF. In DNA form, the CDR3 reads TGTGCCAGTAGTGAGGGTCGAGGGAGCGGGAGACTTTTAAATGAGCAGTTCTTC. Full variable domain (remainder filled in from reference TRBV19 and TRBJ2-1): DGGITQSPKYLFRKEGQNVTLSCEQNLNHDAMYWYRQDPGQGLRLIYYSQIVNDFQKGDIAEGYSVSREKKESFPLTVTSAQKNPTAFYLCASSEGRGSGRLLNEQFFGPGTRLTVL.

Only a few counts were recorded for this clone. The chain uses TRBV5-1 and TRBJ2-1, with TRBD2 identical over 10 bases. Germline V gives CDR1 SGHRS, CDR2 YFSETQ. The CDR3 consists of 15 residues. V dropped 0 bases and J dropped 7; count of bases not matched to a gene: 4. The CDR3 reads CASSLVASGSNEQFF. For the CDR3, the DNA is TGCGCCAGCAGCTTGGTCGCTAGCGGGAGTAATGAGCAGTTCTTC. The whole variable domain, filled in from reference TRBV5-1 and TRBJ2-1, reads KAGVTQTPRYLIKTRGQQVTLSCSPISGHRSVSWYQQTPGQGLQFLFEYFSETQRNKGNFPGRFSGRQFSNSRSEMNVSTLELGDSALYLCASSLVASGSNEQFFGPGTRLTVL.

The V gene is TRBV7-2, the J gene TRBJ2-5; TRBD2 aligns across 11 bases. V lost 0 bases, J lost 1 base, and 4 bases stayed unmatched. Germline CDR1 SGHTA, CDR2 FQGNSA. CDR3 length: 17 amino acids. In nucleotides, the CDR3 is TGTGCCAGCAGCTTAGCGGCGCTAGCGGGGGGCCAAGAGACCCAGTACTTC. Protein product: CASSLAALAGGQETQYF. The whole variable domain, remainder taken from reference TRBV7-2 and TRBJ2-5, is GAGVSQSPSNKVTEKGKDVELRCDPISGHTALYWYRQSLGQGLEFLIYFQGNSAPDKSGLPSDRFSAERTGGSVSTLTIQRTQQEDSAVYLCASSLAALAGGQETQYFGPGTRLLVL.

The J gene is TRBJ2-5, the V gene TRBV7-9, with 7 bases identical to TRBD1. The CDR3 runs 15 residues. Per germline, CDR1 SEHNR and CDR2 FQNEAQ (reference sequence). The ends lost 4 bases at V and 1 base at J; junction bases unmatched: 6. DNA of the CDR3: TGTGCCAGCAGCTCCTGGGGGACAGCCCAAGAGACCCAGTACTTC. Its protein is CASSSWGTAQETQYF.

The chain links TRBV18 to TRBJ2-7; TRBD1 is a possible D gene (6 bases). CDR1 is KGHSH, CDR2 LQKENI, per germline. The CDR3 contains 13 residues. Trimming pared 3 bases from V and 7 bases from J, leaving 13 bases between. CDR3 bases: TGTGCCAGCTCACCCAGGGGAACGCGGGAGCAGTACTTC. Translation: CASSPRGTREQYF.

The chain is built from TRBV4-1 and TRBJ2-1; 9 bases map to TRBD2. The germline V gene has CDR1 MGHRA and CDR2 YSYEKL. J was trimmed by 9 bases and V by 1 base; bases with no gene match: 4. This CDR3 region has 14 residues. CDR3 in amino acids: CASSQGGLAFEQFF. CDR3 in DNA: TGCGCCAGCAGCCAAGGGGGACTAGCCTTTGAGCAGTTCTTC.